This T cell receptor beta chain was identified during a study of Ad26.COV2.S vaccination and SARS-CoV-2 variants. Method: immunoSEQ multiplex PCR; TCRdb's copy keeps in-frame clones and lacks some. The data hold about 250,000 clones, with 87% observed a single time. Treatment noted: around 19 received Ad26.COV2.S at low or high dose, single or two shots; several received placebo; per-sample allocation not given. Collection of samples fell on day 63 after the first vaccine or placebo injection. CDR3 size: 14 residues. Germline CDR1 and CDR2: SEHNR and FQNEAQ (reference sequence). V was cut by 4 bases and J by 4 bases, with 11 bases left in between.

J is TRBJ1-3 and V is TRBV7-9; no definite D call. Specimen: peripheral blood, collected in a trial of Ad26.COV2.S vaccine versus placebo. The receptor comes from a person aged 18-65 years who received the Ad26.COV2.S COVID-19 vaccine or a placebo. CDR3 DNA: TGTGCCAGCAGCTCCACCGGAGGGGGAAACACCATATATTTT. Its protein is CASSSTGGGNTIYF.